This T cell receptor beta chain was sequenced during a study of blood T cell repertoires in COVID-19. Across the study: The origin of the acute and convalescent COVID-19 samples was the United States, Italy and Spain.

This clone appeared a single time. This table comes from immunoSEQ multiplex PCR, and its TCRdb copy is limited to in-frame clones, with some not included. The sample includes around 130,000 clones, around nine tenths of them seen just once. This TCR came from a man in his forties or fifties with active or convalescent COVID-19. The sample consisted of peripheral blood.

Here the CDR3 DNA reads TGTGCCAGTAGTTCCAGGGGGTTCTCCTATAATTCACCCCTCCACTTT. This encodes CASSSRGFSYNSPLHF. This chain joins TRBV19 and TRBJ1-6; 7 bases fit TRBD1. V dropped 5 bases and J dropped 0; count of bases not matched to a gene: 4. The CDR3 covers 16 residues. Germline V gene lookup returns CDR1 LNHDA and CDR2 SQIVND (reference sequence).